This entry lists 16 T cell receptor beta chains sequenced from one sample in a study of blood T cell repertoires in COVID-19. Generated by immunoSEQ multiplex PCR, the TCRdb table keeps only in-frame clones and is missing some. The sample records some 240,000 clones, about nine tenths being singletons. Source material: peripheral blood. The receptors shown here come from a man aged 55 to 70 who had recovered from COVID-19.

The CDR3 nucleotides read TGTGCCAGCAGCGCTGAGGGGGCGCGGAATTCACCCCTCCACTTT. It translates to CASSAEGARNSPLHF. The chain links TRBV9 to TRBJ1-6, with TRBD1 matching 7 bases. Germline lookup yields CDR1 SGDLS and CDR2 YYNGEE. The CDR3 is 15 residues long. The V and J ends lost 3 bases and 7 bases, in that order; junction bases with no gene match: 7.

V gene TRBV19 combines with J gene TRBJ2-3; D not resolved. Trimming stripped 3 bases from V and 3 bases from J, with 7 bases between. Germline values: CDR1 LNHDA, CDR2 SQIVND (reference sequence). CDR3 length: 13 amino acids. The CDR3 loop reads CASSIVATDTQYF. The CDR3 region has the DNA TGTGCCAGTAGTATCGTAGCAACAGATACGCAGTATTTT.

The chain combines TRBV6-2 or TRBV6-3 with TRBJ2-5, with D possibly TRBD2 on 7 matching bases. CDR3 length: 15 amino acids. V lost 5 bases to trimming and J lost 3 bases, with 16 bases between them. CDR1 is MNHEY, CDR2 SVGEGT, per germline. CDR3 loop: CASSDRGASKETQYF. Written as DNA, the CDR3 is TGTGCCAGCAGTGACCGGGGGGCCTCAAAAGAGACCCAGTACTTC.

The chain couples TRBV27 to TRBJ2-1; weak D call: TRBD1 (6 bases). Deletions cut 1 base from V and 5 bases from J, with 12 bases between. CDR1 and CDR2 (germline): MNHEY, SMNVEV (reference sequence). The CDR3 length is 15 residues. CDR3 DNA sequence: TGTGCCAGCAGTTTATTAACAGGGTTGCACAATGAGCAGTTCTTC. Translation gives CASSLLTGLHNEQFF.

The chain links TRBV7-2 to TRBJ2-3, with 11 nucleotides matching TRBD2. V was pared by 5 bases and J by 5 bases, with 9 bases of the junction left unmatched. The CDR3 is 16 residues long. Germline CDR1 is SGHTA and CDR2 is FQGNSA. In DNA, the CDR3 is TGTGCCAGCAGCCCCTTAGCGGGGGGGCTTGGAGATACGCAGTATTTT. Protein product: CASSPLAGGLGDTQYF.

This clone occurred a few times. This chain links TRBV5-1 with TRBJ1-1, with D uncertain. CDR3 length: 15 amino acids. Germline V gene lookup returns CDR1 SGHRS and CDR2 YFSETQ. The V and J ends lost 0 bases and 2 bases respectively, with 11 bases between them. The CDR3 spells CASSLGTNPNTEAFF. CDR3 DNA: TGCGCCAGCAGCTTGGGCACAAATCCAAACACTGAAGCTTTCTTT.

The rearrangement links TRBV18 to TRBJ2-1; TRBD1 might be the D (5 bases). The CDR3 sequence is 13 residues long. With 4 bases removed from V and 6 bases from J, the gap between germline ends came to 10 bases. Per germline, CDR1 KGHSH and CDR2 LQKENI. In DNA, the CDR3 is TGTGCCAGCTCACGGCAGGGTGGCAATGAGCAGTTCTTC. It encodes CASSRQGGNEQFF.

This clone was picked up a small number of times. V and J are TRBV28 and TRBJ1-1; D unresolved. This CDR3 is 14 amino acids long. Germline CDR1 and CDR2: MDHEN and SYDVKM. Trimming shortened V by 6 bases and J by 1 base, and 12 bases separated the two germline ends. For the CDR3, the DNA is TGTGCCAGCAGAACCCCCCACGGGAACACTGAAGCTTTCTTT. Encoded protein: CASRTPHGNTEAFF.

The chain has TRBV6-1 and TRBJ2-7; D ambiguous. The CDR3 is made up of 13 amino acids. The V gene's germline CDR1 is MNHNS and CDR2 SASEGT. Trimming took off 6 bases at V and 1 base at J, with 10 bases between the two ends. This chain's CDR3 is CASSSTPSYEQYV. Written as DNA, the CDR3 is TGTGCCAGCAGCTCCACACCATCCTACGAGCAGTACGTC.

This chain connects TRBV24-1 to TRBJ2-1, with 8 bases identical to TRBD1. Germline CDR1 KGHDR, CDR2 SFDVKD. V lost 3 bases and J lost 6; bases outside the gene matches: 3. The CDR3 loop spans 14 amino acids. The DNA of the CDR3 is TGTGCCACCAGTGATCCCACAGGGGGCAATGAGCAGTTCTTC. The encoded protein is CATSDPTGGNEQFF.

V is TRBV3-1 (or the pseudogene TRBV3-2) and J is TRBJ2-3, with 8 bases aligning to TRBD2. The germline CDR1 and CDR2 sequences are LGHDT and YNNKEL (reference sequence). J was trimmed by 2 bases and V by 0 bases; bases with no gene match: 13. This CDR3 is built from 19 residues. CDR3 coding DNA: TGTGCCAGCAGCCAAGATTGGCGGGCGAGCGGGGGATCCACAGATACGCAGTATTTT. Its protein product is CASSQDWRASGGSTDTQYF.

The CDR3 spells CASSQGADYGYTF. CDR3 in DNA: TGTGCCAGCTCACAGGGGGCGGACTATGGCTACACCTTC. J is TRBJ1-2 and V is TRBV18; 7 positions agree with TRBD1. V lost 4 bases to trimming and J lost 3 bases; unmatched junction nucleotides: 2. Germline loops: CDR1 KGHSH, CDR2 LQKENI. The CDR3 is 13 residues long.

The rearrangement uses TRBV7-9 and TRBJ1-6; perhaps TRBD1 as D (5 bases). Deletions cut 11 bases from V and 7 bases from J, with 15 bases between. The CDR3 is 13 residues long. CDR1 and CDR2 from the germline V gene are SEHNR and FQNEAQ (reference sequence). The CDR3 DNA reads TGTGCCGTACGGGGGAAGGAGAATTCACCCCTCCACTTT. Translation: CAVRGKENSPLHF.

This rearrangement joins TRBV11-2 to TRBJ2-4, with TRBD1 matching 7 bases. Germline V CDR1 and CDR2: SGHAT, FQNNGV. The CDR3 contains 14 residues. Unmatched junction bases numbered 8, after V lost 5 bases and J lost 7 bases. This CDR3 is CASSAGGLWNIQYF. The DNA for the CDR3 is TGTGCCAGCAGCGCAGGGGGTCTGTGGAACATTCAGTACTTC. The variable domain in full, completed from reference TRBV11-2 and TRBJ2-4, reads EAGVAQSPRYKIIEKRQSVAFWCNPISGHATLYWYQQILGQGPKLLIQFQNNGVVDDSQLPKDRFSAERLKGVDSTLKIQPAKLEDSAVYLCASSAGGLWNIQYFGAGTRLSVL.

This chain uses TRBV5-6 with TRBJ2-4; 8 bases are shared with TRBD1. This CDR3 spans 14 amino acids. After removal of 4 bases from V and 8 bases from J, the junction contained 8 bases not matched to a gene. CDR1 is SGHDT, CDR2 YYEEEE, per germline. The CDR3 DNA reads as TGTGCCAGCAGCCCCACAGGGGGGTCGGACATTCAGTACTTC. Its translation is CASSPTGGSDIQYF.

The J gene is TRBJ1-2, the V gene TRBV20-1; D remains ambiguous. The CDR3 is 11 residues long. The V gene lost 4 bases and the J gene lost 1 base, with 4 bases spanning the gap. CDR1 DFQATT and CDR2 SNEGSKA come from the germline V gene (reference sequence). The CDR3 sequence is CSATNNYGYTF. CDR3 bases: TGCAGTGCTACAAATAACTATGGCTACACCTTC.